The source of this T cell receptor beta chain is a study of CXCR3-negative and CXCR3-positive naive CD8 T cells. Study conclusions and caveats: Against CXCR3-negative naive cells, CXCR3-positive naive cells showed more hydrophobic TRB CDR3s.

5' RACE with UMI labels generated the TRB cDNA libraries. TCRdb reprocessed the 5' RACE reads and keeps a single row for each CDR3 protein, giving no DNA. This sample's clone table lists about 53,000 distinct CDR3 sequences. Per germline, CDR1 MDHEN and CDR2 SYDVKM. CDR3 length: 15 amino acids. Turning to this clonotype: Its antigen is still unknown.

Naive CD8+ T cells were CD45RO-CCR7+CD27+CD95-. The chain couples TRBV28 to TRBJ2-1; lacking DNA, the TRBD1 call made by TCRdb goes unchecked. The source of this sequence is a human donor in good health. Some clones in this sample may be carry-over from other donors' samples. Material: naive CXCR3+ CD8+ T cells from blood. Subset noted: CD45RO-CCR7+CD27+CD95- naive CD8+ T cells expressing CXCR3 (TNR3+). The CDR3 is CASSSDSGTYNEQFF.